The present T cell receptor (beta chain) was sequenced within a study of blood T cell repertoires in COVID-19 (dated by TCRdb to 2018 to 2021). Describing the broader study: Samples covering the acute and convalescent phases of COVID-19 were provided by collaborators in the United States, Italy and Spain. The prospective study material was composed of cDNA or gDNA derived from T cells, B-cell-depleted T cells, or PBMCs. The dataset comprised deeply sampled blood TCRbeta repertoires from subjects exposed to, actively infected with, or recovered from COVID-19. The repertoires were made available in a free public database intended to serve as a resource for research on the immune response to SARS-CoV-2. Samples came from the ongoing ImmuneRACE study (first 160 participants) plus 1,254 subjects from 6 global collaborators. The sample metadata nearly always contained a de-identified subject ID, COVID-19 status, age in years and sex. Where available, HLA class I and class II types were obtained from metadata supplied by the sample provider rather than from assay-based typing. Study-wide conclusions, independent of this receptor: The quantity of clinical and demographic metadata differed by source and by participant and was supplied without curation.

CDR1 and CDR2 were assigned from the germline V gene (reference sequence) as PRHDT and FYEKMQ. Its CDR3 holds 13 amino acids, cysteine through phenylalanine. CDR3 DNA only is kept here, 39 bases in frame from base 1. Trimming at the junction amounts to 2 bases on V and 6 bases on J, and the germline ends lie 11 bases apart. The immunoSEQ Assay, a bias-controlled multiplex PCR, was used to amplify TCRbeta CDR3 regions from genomic DNA. The paper's data handling went like this. Within the assay, amplification of reference gene primers was used to estimate how many nucleated cells each sample contained. To quantify the absolute abundance of each unique TCRbeta CDR3 rearrangement, sequence reads were collapsed and filtered. For each sample, productive Simpson clonality was calculated as the square root of Simpson's diversity index across productive rearrangements. The source is immuneACCESS, and TCRdb retained only in-frame sequences with V and J called. Part of the clones is not carried over; for the studies checked, unresolved V genes explain less than half of this, and the remainder is unexplained. D and trimming come from the DNA, and the V and J calls and clone size come from that table. The sample table records nearly 55,000 clones; 86% of these occur just once. About an eighth of the sample is held by the ten biggest clonotypes.

By sample share, this clone is hyperexpanded (1% or more). Which antigen it targets is not known. Qualities for individual bases were not recorded, and no much larger clone is one base off. The collaborating institutions used their own protocols to collect whole blood in K2EDTA tubes. Collaborator samples were shipped for TCRbeta analysis as frozen whole blood, isolated PBMCs, or DNA extracted from either sample type. Recombination joined TRBV13 with TRBJ2-7; TRBD2 is a weak D gene call, 5 bases matching. Material for sequencing was peripheral blood. This TCR was sampled from a man between 65 and 85 years old with active COVID-19. CDR3 region: CASSLIGTSEQYF. In nucleotides, the sequence is TGTGCCAGCAGCTTAATTGGCACTAGCGAGCAGTACTTC.